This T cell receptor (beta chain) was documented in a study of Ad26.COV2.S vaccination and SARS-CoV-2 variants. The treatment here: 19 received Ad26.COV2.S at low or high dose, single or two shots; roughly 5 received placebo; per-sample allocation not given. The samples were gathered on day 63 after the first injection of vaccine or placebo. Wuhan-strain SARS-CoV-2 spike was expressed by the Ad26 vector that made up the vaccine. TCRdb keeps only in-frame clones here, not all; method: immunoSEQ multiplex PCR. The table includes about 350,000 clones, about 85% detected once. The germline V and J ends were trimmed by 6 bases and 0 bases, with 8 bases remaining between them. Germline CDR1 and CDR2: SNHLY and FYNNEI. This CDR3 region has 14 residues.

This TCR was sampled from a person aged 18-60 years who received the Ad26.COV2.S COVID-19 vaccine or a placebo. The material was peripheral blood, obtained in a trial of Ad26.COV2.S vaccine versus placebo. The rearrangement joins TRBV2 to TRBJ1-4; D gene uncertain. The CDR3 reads CASRAGTTNEKLFF. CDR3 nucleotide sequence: TGTGCCAGCAGAGCAGGAACAACTAATGAAAAACTGTTTTTT.